This TCR beta chain was recorded in a study of PD-1 blockade in classical Hodgkin lymphoma (TCRdb year 2020). In terms of the full investigation: Nivolumab dosing was 3 mg/kg intravenously every 2 weeks, continuing until either disease progression or unacceptable toxicity. The study used CyTOF and TCR beta sequencing to define a peripheral blood immune signature of response to PD-1 blockade in classical Hodgkin lymphoma.

The table lists this clone with a count of one. There is no known antigen for this receptor. No much larger clonotype is one base removed from it; base qualities were not supplied. Explained via the paper, the time point label denotes: cycle 4 day 1 (C4D1), after 5 to 7 weeks of nivolumab. All trial patients had relapsed after autologous stem cell transplantation, with cohorts A, B and C differing in prior brentuximab vedotin exposure. Using a Miltenyi CD4+ T cell isolation kit, CD4+ T cells were purified from thawed PBMCs through magnetic negative selection. The trial cohort was composed of about 60 patients with relapsed/refractory classical Hodgkin lymphoma, for whom complete response, partial response or progressive disease was recorded as best overall response. Single-agent nivolumab was administered to trial patients in the multi-cohort phase II CheckMate 205 trial. An independent review committee assessed best overall response using the 2007 International Working Group response criteria. Trial PBMCs were obtained immediately prior to nivolumab initiation (C1D1) and on therapy at cycle 2 day 1 and cycle 4 day 1. Peripheral blood was collected in 8 mL Vacutainer Cell Preparation Tubes, from which PBMCs were isolated by centrifugation and then cryopreserved. Purified CD4+ and CD8+ fractions were generated only in cases for which an additional PBMC sample was available. Magnetically labelled cells were removed on LS columns in a quadroMACS separator, and the flow-through was retained as the purified fraction.

Study-level results and caveats: The study was restricted to a single clinical trial cohort, and the causes of repertoire differences, possibly disease activity or prior therapy, were left undefined. Among trial patients, those achieving complete response had baseline diversity similar to that of newly diagnosed patients, while diversity was significantly lower in partial responders and progressors. Diversity was lower in patients who began nivolumab less than 1 year after ASCT, so these patients were left out of later analyses to avoid confounding by immune reconstitution. Newly diagnosed patients were reported to have lower baseline TCR diversity than healthy donors, and relapsed/refractory patients were reported to have lower baseline TCR diversity still. CD4+ but not CD8+ TCR diversity rose significantly by C4D1 (p=0.0027 vs p=0.16), most apparent in complete responders (p=0.02).

The Qiagen DNeasy kit was used to extract genomic DNA from unsorted PBMCs and from the negatively selected CD4+ and CD8+ fractions. Using primers that anneal to V and J segments, immunoSEQ multiplex PCR amplified the TCR beta CDR3 regions. A synthetic immune receptor repertoire was used to minimize amplification bias, and remaining bias was computationally removed after sequencing. Concerning the study's data processing: Repertoire diversity was quantified as the Shannon entropy index using custom Python scripts. Unsorted, CD4+ and CD8+ repertoires were examined separately, except in combined analyses, for which CD4+ and CD8+ sequences were merged in silico. A clone counted as expanded when the clone's frequency after treatment rose at least 2-fold relative to C1D1, and clones undetected at baseline were given a pseudocount of 0.5. Singleton clones were defined as clones with 0 or 1 copy at C1D1, and non-singleton clones were defined as clones with 2 or more copies. Clones expanded in unsorted samples were assigned a CD4+, CD8+ or unknown annotation through matching of protein sequences in sorted samples from the same patient. Wilcoxon tests on paired samples were used to test diversity changes from C1D1 to C4D1. What TCRdb holds here is the immuneACCESS table cut down to in-frame rearrangements. Part of the clones is not present; checked against another copy, under half of the missing clones reflect an unresolved V gene, and the others are unexplained. V, J and clone size reflect that table, while D and trimming were determined from the DNA. Present in this sample are 10,000 to 15,000 clones, about four fifths of which were seen just once. Around 0.92% of the sample belongs to the ten largest clones.

Sample: CD4+ T cells from blood, taken before the fourth cycle of nivolumab. This TCR was sampled from a human donor with classical Hodgkin lymphoma.

The CDR3 sequence is CASSVGIPGVSGANVLTF. The DNA sequence is TGTGCCAGCAGCGTCGGGATCCCTGGGGTTTCTGGGGCCAACGTCCTGACTTTC. The chain is encoded by TRBV9 joined to TRBJ2-6; the D gene is perhaps TRBD2, on 5 matching bases. The germline V gene supplies CDR1 SGDLS and CDR2 YYNGEE. Trimming removed 2 bases from V and 1 base from J, leaving 16 bases between the germline ends. The CDR3 spans 18 residues, from the cysteine through the phenylalanine. The kept DNA is CDR3 alone, 54 bases in frame from the first base.